This T cell receptor (beta chain) is from a study of T cell repertoires in ileal Crohn's disease. Findings and caveats of the study: Clonality above 26.8% at surgery always came with endoscopic recurrence. Compared with CD4 T cells, sorted CD8 cells carried more expanded clones. Postoperative endoscopy occurred within one year, median about 7.5 months.

The CDR3 is 15 residues long. The germline V gene has CDR1 SGHTA and CDR2 FQGNSA. Germline trimming cut 4 bases from V and 7 bases from J; bases unmatched to any gene: 6. Regarding time point: neoterminal ileum biopsy at postoperative endoscopy, about 6 months after surgery. Patients were adults with ileal or ileocolonic Crohn's disease needing resection. The method was immunoSEQ multiplex PCR; TCRdb's version includes in-frame clones alone and lacks a portion of them. This sample has 10,000 to 15,000 clones, with around 80% found just once. This clone has only a few counts. Its antigen is unidentified. In the same sample, other DNA sequences code for this CDR3.

This sequence was found in an adult with Crohn's disease. Sequencing used ileal tissue. The chain couples TRBV7-2 to TRBJ1-6, with 8 bases lining up with TRBD1. The CDR3, as DNA: TGTGCCAGCAGCTCCCGACAGGGGTCAAATTCACCCCTCCACTTT. Amino acids: CASSSRQGSNSPLHF.